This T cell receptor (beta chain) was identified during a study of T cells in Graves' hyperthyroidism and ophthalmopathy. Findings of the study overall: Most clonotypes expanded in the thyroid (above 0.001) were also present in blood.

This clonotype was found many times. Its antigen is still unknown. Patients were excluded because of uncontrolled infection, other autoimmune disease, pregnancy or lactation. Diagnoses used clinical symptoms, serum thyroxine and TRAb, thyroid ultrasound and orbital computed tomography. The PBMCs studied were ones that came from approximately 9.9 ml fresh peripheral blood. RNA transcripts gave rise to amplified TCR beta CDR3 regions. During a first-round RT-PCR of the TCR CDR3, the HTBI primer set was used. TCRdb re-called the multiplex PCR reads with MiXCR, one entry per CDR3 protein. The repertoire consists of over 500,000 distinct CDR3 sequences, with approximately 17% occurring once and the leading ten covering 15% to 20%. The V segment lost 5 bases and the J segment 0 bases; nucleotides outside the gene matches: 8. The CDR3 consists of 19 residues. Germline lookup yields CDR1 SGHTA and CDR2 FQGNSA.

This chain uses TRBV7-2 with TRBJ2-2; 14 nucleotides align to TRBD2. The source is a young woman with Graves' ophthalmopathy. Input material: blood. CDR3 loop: CASSPRLAGGDSNTGELFF. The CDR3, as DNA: TGTGCCAGCAGCCCAAGACTAGCGGGAGGGGACTCGAACACCGGGGAGCTGTTTTTT.